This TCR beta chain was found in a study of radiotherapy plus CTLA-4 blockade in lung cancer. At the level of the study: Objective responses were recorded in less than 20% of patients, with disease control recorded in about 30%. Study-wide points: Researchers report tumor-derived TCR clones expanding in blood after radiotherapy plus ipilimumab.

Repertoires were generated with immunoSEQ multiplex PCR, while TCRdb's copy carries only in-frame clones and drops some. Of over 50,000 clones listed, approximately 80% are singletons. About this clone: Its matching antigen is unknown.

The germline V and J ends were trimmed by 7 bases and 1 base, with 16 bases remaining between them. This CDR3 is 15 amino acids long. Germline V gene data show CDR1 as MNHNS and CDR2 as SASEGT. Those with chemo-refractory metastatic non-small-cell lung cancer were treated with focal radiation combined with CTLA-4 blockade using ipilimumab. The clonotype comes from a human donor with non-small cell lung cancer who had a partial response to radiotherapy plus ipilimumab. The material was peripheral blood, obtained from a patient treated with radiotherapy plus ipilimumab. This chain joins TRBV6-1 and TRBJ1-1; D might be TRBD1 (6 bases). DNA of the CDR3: TGTGCCAGCACCCGGCGGGGGGCAAGGAACACTGAAGCTTTCTTT. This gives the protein CASTRRGARNTEAFF.